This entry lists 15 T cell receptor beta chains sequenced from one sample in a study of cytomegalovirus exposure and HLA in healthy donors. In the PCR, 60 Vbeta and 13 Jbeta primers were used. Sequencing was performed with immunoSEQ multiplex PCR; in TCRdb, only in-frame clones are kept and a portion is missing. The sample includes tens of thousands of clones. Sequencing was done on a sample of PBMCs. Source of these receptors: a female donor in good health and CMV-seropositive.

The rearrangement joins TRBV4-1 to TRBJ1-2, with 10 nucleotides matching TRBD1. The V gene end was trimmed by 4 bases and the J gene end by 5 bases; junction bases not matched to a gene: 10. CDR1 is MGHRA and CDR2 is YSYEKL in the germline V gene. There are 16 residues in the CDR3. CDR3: CASSPQWGTGAYGYTF. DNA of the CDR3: TGCGCCAGCAGCCCTCAGTGGGGGACAGGGGCATATGGCTACACCTTC.

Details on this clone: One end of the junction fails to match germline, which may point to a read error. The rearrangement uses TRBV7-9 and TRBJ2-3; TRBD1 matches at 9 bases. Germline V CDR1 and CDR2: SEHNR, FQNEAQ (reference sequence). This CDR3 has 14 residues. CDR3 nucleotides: TGTGCCAGCAGCACACAGGGGGCCGCAGATAAGCAGTATTTT. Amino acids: CASSTQGAADKQYF.

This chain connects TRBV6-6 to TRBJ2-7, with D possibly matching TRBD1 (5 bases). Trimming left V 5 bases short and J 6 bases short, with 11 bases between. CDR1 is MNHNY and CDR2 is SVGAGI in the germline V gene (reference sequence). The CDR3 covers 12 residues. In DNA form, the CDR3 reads TGTGCCAGCAGTGGGGCAGGGTTCGAGCAGTACTTC. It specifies CASSGAGFEQYF.

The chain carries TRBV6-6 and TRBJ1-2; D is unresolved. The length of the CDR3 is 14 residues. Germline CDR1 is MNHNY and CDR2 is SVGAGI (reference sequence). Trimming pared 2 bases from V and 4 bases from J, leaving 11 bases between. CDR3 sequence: CASSYVAVAYGYTF. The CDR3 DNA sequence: TGTGCCAGCAGTTACGTGGCAGTCGCCTATGGCTACACCTTC.

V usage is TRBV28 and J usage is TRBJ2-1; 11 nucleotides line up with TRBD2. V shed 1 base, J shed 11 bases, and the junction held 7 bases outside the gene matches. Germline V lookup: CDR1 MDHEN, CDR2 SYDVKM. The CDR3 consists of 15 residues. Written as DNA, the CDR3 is TGTGCCAGCAGTTTATTTTCGGGGACTAGCGGTAAGCAGTTCTTC. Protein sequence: CASSLFSGTSGKQFF.

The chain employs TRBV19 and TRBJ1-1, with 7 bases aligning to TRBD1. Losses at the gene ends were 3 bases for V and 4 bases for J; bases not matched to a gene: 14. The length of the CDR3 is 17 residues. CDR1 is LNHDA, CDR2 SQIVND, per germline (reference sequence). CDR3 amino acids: CASSIRLLTGRGTEAFF. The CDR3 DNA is TGTGCCAGTAGTATCCGTCTATTGACAGGGCGGGGCACTGAAGCTTTCTTT.

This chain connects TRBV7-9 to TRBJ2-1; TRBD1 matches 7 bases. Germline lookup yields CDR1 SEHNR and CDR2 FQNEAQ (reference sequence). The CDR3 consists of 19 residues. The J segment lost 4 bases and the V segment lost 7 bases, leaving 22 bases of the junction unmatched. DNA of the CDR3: TGTGCCAGCATCCTCCACCCAGGGGGTCGCCAGCGGAAATACAATGAGCAGTTCTTC. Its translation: CASILHPGGRQRKYNEQFF.

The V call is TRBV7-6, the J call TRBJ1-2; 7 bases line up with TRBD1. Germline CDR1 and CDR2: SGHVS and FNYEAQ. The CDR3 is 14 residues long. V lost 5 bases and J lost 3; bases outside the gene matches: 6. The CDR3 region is CASSEGQAYYGYTF. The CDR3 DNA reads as TGTGCCAGCAGCGAAGGACAGGCGTACTATGGCTACACCTTC.

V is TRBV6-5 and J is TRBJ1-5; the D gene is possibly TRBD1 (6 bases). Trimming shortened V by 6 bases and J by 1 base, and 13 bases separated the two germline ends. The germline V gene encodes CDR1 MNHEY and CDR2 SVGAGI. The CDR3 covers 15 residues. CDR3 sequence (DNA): TGTGCCAGCAGCCGTAACAGGGAAAGCAATCAGCCCCAGCATTTT. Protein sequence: CASSRNRESNQPQHF.

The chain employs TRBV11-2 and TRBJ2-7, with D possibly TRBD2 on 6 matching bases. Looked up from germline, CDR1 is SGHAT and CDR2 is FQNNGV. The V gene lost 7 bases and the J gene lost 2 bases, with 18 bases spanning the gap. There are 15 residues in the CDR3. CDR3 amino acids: CASTAYSSATYEQYF. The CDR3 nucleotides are TGTGCCAGCACAGCTTACTCTAGCGCCACCTACGAGCAGTACTTC.

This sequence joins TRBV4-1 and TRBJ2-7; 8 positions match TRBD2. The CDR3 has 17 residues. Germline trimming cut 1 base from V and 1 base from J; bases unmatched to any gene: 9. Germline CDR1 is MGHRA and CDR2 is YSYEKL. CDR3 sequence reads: CASSQGPGLDDSYEQYF. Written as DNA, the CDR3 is TGCGCCAGCAGCCAAGGGCCGGGACTAGACGATTCCTACGAGCAGTACTTC.

The CDR3 nucleotides read TGTGCCAGCAGCCGGGTGCTGCCCATGAACACTGAAGCTTTCTTT. Its protein is CASSRVLPMNTEAFF. The V call is TRBV11-2, the J call TRBJ1-1; D unresolved. Trimming pared 5 bases from V and 0 bases from J, leaving 13 bases between. Germline V CDR1 and CDR2: SGHAT, FQNNGV. CDR3 length: 15 amino acids.

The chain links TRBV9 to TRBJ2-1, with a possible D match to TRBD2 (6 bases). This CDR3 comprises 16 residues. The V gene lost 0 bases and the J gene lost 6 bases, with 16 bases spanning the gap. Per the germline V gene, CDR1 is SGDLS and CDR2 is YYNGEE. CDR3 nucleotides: TGTGCCAGCAGCGTAGCTATAACTAGCAAGGGCAATGAGCAGTTCTTC. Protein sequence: CASSVAITSKGNEQFF.

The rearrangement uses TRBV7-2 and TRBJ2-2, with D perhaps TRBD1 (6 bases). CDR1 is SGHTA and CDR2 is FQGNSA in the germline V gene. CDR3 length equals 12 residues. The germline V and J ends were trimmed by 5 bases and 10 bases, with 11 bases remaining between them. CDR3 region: CASSGTGLELFF. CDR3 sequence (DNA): TGTGCCAGCAGCGGAACAGGGTTGGAGCTGTTTTTT.

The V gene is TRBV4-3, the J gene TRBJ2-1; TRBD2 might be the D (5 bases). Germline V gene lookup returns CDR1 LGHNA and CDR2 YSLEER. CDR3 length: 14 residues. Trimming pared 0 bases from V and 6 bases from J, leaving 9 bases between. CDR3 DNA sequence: TGCGCCAGCAGCCAAGATCGGCTAGCCAATGAGCAGTTCTTC. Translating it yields CASSQDRLANEQFF.